These 30 T cell receptor beta chains came from one sample sequenced in a study of Ad26.COV2.S vaccination and SARS-CoV-2 variants. Profiled with immunoSEQ multiplex PCR; TCRdb holds only in-frame clones, not every one. Among about 400,000 clones listed, approximately 88% were seen once. Treatment in this sample: roughly 18 received Ad26.COV2.S at low or high dose, single or two shots; about 5 received placebo; per-sample allocation not given. The samples date from day 63 after the first vaccine or placebo injection. The sample was peripheral blood, taken in a trial of Ad26.COV2.S vaccine versus placebo. The receptors derive from a person between 18 and 65 years old who received the Ad26.COV2.S COVID-19 vaccine or a placebo.

The gene calls are TRBV5-6 and TRBJ2-1; TRBD2 might be the D (6 bases). Germline V gene lookup returns CDR1 SGHDT and CDR2 YYEEEE. Trimming removed 0 bases at V and 15 bases at J, with 16 bases between. There are 13 residues in the CDR3. The CDR3 loop is CASSLAARTIWFF. The CDR3 nucleotides read TGTGCCAGCAGCTTGGCCGCTCGGACTATTTGGTTCTTC.

CDR3 sequence reads: CASSGRENFNEKLFF. The DNA of the CDR3 is TGTGCCAGCAGTGGAAGGGAAAATTTCAATGAAAAACTGTTTTTT. V gene TRBV6-2 or TRBV6-3 combines with J gene TRBJ1-4; D gene ambiguous. Per the germline V gene, CDR1 is MNHEY and CDR2 is SVGEGT. This CDR3 has 15 amino acids. Trimming removed 5 bases at V and 5 bases at J, with 15 bases between.

The J gene is TRBJ2-1, the V gene TRBV6-5; D remains unclear. V lost 8 bases to trimming and J lost 0 bases, with 8 bases between them. The CDR3 loop spans 13 amino acids. Germline CDR1 is MNHEY and CDR2 is SVGAGI. The chain's CDR3 is CASGESSYNEQFF. The CDR3 DNA is TGTGCCAGCGGGGAAAGCTCCTACAATGAGCAGTTCTTC.

The chain links TRBV25-1 to TRBJ1-4, with D maybe TRBD1 (5 bases). Deletions cut 5 bases from V and 8 bases from J, with 21 bases between. Per the germline V gene, CDR1 is MGHDK and CDR2 is SYGVNS. The CDR3 runs 16 residues. CDR3 in amino acids: CASSPRRGQGGEKLFF. The CDR3 DNA reads as TGTGCCAGCAGTCCCAGGCGGGGCCAGGGTGGCGAAAAACTGTTTTTT. Full variable domain (missing parts from reference TRBV25-1 and TRBJ1-4): EADIYQTPRYLVIGTGKKITLECSQTMGHDKMYWYQQDPGMELHLIHYSYGVNSTEKGDLSSESTVSRIRTEHFPLTLESARPSHTSQYLCASSPRRGQGGEKLFFGSGTQLSVL.

V gene TRBV2 combines with J gene TRBJ1-4; 12 nucleotides match TRBD1. From germline, CDR1 is SNHLY and CDR2 FYNNEI. V shed 6 bases and J 6 bases; nucleotides not matched to a gene: 2. The CDR3 is made up of 14 amino acids. Written as DNA, the CDR3 is TGTGCCAGCAGGAGGGACAGGGGGCATGAAAAACTGTTTTTT. Translation: CASRRDRGHEKLFF.

The chain combines TRBV19 with TRBJ1-6; D gene ambiguous. The CDR3 loop spans 14 amino acids. Germline CDR1 LNHDA, CDR2 SQIVND (reference sequence). Trimming took off 6 bases at V and 8 bases at J, with 14 bases between the two ends. This chain's CDR3 is CASRFRSKDSPLHF. The CDR3 nucleotides read TGTGCCAGTAGGTTCCGGTCAAAAGATTCACCCCTCCACTTT.

This clone was seen a handful of times. The rearrangement joins TRBV2 to TRBJ2-7, with 7 nucleotides matching TRBD1. V was pared by 7 bases and J by 2 bases, with 5 bases of the junction left unmatched. In germline, CDR1 is SNHLY, CDR2 FYNNEI. CDR3 size: 13 residues. The CDR3 sequence: CASTGQLPYEQYF. DNA for the CDR3: TGTGCCAGCACGGGACAGTTACCCTACGAGCAGTACTTC. Looking up the rest from reference TRBV2 and TRBJ2-7 gives the full variable domain: EPEVTQTPSHQVTQMGQEVILRCVPISNHLYFYWYRQILGQKVEFLVSFYNNEISEKSEIFDDQFSVERPDGSNFTLKIRSTKLEDSAMYFCASTGQLPYEQYFGPGTRLTVT.

The chain joins TRBV6-6 to TRBJ2-1; D gene ambiguous. The CDR3 spans 13 residues. The germline CDR1 and CDR2 sequences are MNHNY and SVGAGI (reference sequence). Trimming removed 8 bases at V and 1 base at J, with 9 bases between. The CDR3 is CASGPGSYNEQFF. For the CDR3, the DNA is TGTGCCAGCGGTCCAGGTTCCTACAATGAGCAGTTCTTC.

The chain is built from TRBV2 and TRBJ2-7, with TRBD1 matching 9 bases. Losses at the gene ends were 3 bases for V and 4 bases for J; bases not matched to a gene: 10. CDR3 size: 16 residues. Germline values: CDR1 SNHLY, CDR2 FYNNEI. CDR3 sequence reads: CASSDVSKDRGYEQYF. In nucleotides, the CDR3 is TGTGCCAGCAGTGACGTCTCTAAGGACAGGGGATACGAGCAGTACTTC.

The chain is built from TRBV6-5 and TRBJ2-3; D is unclear. V lost 7 bases and J 0 bases, leaving 14 bases between the germline ends. The CDR3 runs 15 residues. Per the germline V gene, CDR1 is MNHEY and CDR2 is SVGAGI. Here the CDR3 reads CASKEKRSSTDTQYF. Written as DNA, the CDR3 is TGTGCCAGCAAAGAGAAGCGATCGAGCACAGATACGCAGTATTTT.

The J gene is TRBJ1-5, the V gene TRBV6-2 or TRBV6-3; possible D gene TRBD1, 5 bases. The V and J ends lost 2 bases and 7 bases respectively, with 12 bases between them. There are 14 residues in the CDR3. Germline V gene sequence: CDR1 MNHEY, CDR2 SVGEGT. Written as DNA, the CDR3 is TGTGCCAGCAGTTACGTGCAGGGCCCCCAGCCCCAGCATTTT. It yields the protein CASSYVQGPQPQHF.

The chain uses TRBV21-1 and TRBJ2-3. TRBV21-1 is shown as a pseudogene. There are 16 residues in the CDR3. The CDR3, as DNA: TGTGCCAGCAGCAAACCGCGTGGATTCCCCACAGATACGCAGTATTTT. This translates into CASSKPRGFPTDTQYF.

Comment on this clone: One end of the junction is discordant with germline, which a read error may explain. V usage is TRBV27 and J usage is TRBJ2-5, with D hard to call. Germline V lookup: CDR1 MNHEY, CDR2 SMNVEV (reference sequence). The CDR3 is made up of 14 amino acids. The CDR3 sequence: CTSSLNGSPGTQYF. CDR3 nucleotides: TGTACCAGCAGTTTAAATGGGTCCCCCGGGACCCAGTACTTC.

This chain connects TRBV5-1 to TRBJ2-3; TRBD1 agrees at 8 bases. The CDR3 length is 16 residues. The V segment lost 0 bases and the J segment 0 bases; nucleotides outside the gene matches: 3. Germline V gene data show CDR1 as SGHRS and CDR2 as YFSETQ. CDR3: CASSLGDRPSTDTQYF. The CDR3, as DNA: TGCGCCAGCAGCTTGGGGGACAGGCCTAGCACAGATACGCAGTATTTT.

The chain has TRBV7-8 and TRBJ1-2; possible D gene TRBD1, 5 bases. The V gene lost 0 bases and the J gene lost 8 bases, with 13 bases spanning the gap. This CDR3 has 14 residues. CDR1 is SGHVS and CDR2 is FQNEAQ in the germline V gene. The CDR3, as DNA: TGTGCCAGCAGCTTAGCGGGGGGGTTAGGAGGCTACACCTTC. Its translation is CASSLAGGLGGYTF.

This clone has a handful of counts. V is TRBV4-3 and J is TRBJ2-2; 8 bases fit TRBD1. V lost 4 bases to trimming and J lost 4 bases; unmatched junction nucleotides: 11. Germline V gene data show CDR1 as LGHNA and CDR2 as YSLEER. The CDR3 contains 17 residues. The CDR3 is CASSRTPGQAGTGELFF. In nucleotides, the CDR3 is TGCGCCAGCAGCCGGACCCCGGGACAGGCGGGCACCGGGGAGCTGTTTTTT.

This clone was detected only a few times. The rearrangement uses TRBV10-3 and TRBJ2-6; TRBD1 might be the D (6 bases). Per germline, CDR1 ENHRY and CDR2 SYGVKD. V was cut by 3 bases and J by 0 bases, with 12 bases left in between. CDR3 length: 17 residues. CDR3 in DNA: TGTGCCATCAGTGATGTGAACAGGGCCTCTGGGGCCAACGTCCTGACTTTC. Protein sequence: CAISDVNRASGANVLTF.

The chain links TRBV4-3 to TRBJ2-1, with 10 bases fitting TRBD1. Germline V lookup: CDR1 LGHNA, CDR2 YSLEER. The CDR3 is made up of 15 amino acids. V lost 4 bases and J lost 4; bases outside the gene matches: 4. The CDR3 DNA is TGCGCCAGCAGCCCAGACAGGGGGCCTTACAATGAGCAGTTCTTC. It is translated as CASSPDRGPYNEQFF.

The gene calls are TRBV10-2 and TRBJ2-5; TRBD1 matches 7 bases. V shed 3 bases and J 3 bases; nucleotides not matched to a gene: 4. Per the germline V gene, CDR1 is WSHSY and CDR2 is SAAADI. There are 14 residues in the CDR3. DNA of the CDR3: TGCGCCAGCAGTGAAATTGGGACAGAAGAGACCCAGTACTTC. This encodes CASSEIGTEETQYF.

The chain joins TRBV10-2 to TRBJ2-7, with D perhaps TRBD1 (5 bases). Germline loops: CDR1 WSHSY, CDR2 SAAADI. The germline V and J ends were trimmed by 6 bases and 3 bases, with 21 bases remaining between them. The CDR3 is 16 amino acids. In DNA form, the CDR3 reads TGCGCCAGCAGAGGCCTACAACAGGAAAATCTCTACGAGCAGTACTTC. Amino acids: CASRGLQQENLYEQYF.

CDR3 in amino acids: CASSHRTGVETEAFF. CDR3 bases: TGTGCCAGCAGCCATAGAACAGGGGTTGAGACTGAAGCTTTCTTT. The J gene is TRBJ1-1, the V gene TRBV3-1 (or the pseudogene TRBV3-2); 7 nucleotides match TRBD1. The J segment lost 5 bases and the V segment lost 3 bases, leaving 9 bases of the junction unmatched. The length of the CDR3 is 15 residues. Germline-derived CDR1 and CDR2 are LGHDT and YNNKEL (reference sequence).

The chain couples TRBV27 to TRBJ2-7; D may correspond to TRBD1 or TRBD2 (5 bases each). With 7 bases removed from V and 0 bases from J, the gap between germline ends came to 16 bases. This CDR3 is 15 amino acids long. CDR1 and CDR2 from the germline V gene are MNHEY and SMNVEV (reference sequence). CDR3 sequence: CASISLRGLSYEQYF. CDR3 DNA: TGTGCCAGCATTTCCCTCCGGGGCCTCTCCTACGAGCAGTACTTC.

The genes are TRBV4-3 and TRBJ1-4; weak D call: TRBD1 (6 bases). The CDR3 has 15 residues. Trimming shortened V by 6 bases and J by 0 bases, and 11 bases separated the two germline ends. The germline gives CDR1 LGHNA, CDR2 YSLEER. Written as DNA, the CDR3 is TGCGCCAGCAGTTGGACAGTTGCAACTAATGAAAAACTGTTTTTT. This gives the protein CASSWTVATNEKLFF.

The chain combines TRBV6-5 with TRBJ1-3; D gene uncertain. Trimming left V 5 bases short and J 0 bases short, with 8 bases between. This CDR3 contains 14 residues. The germline CDR1 and CDR2 sequences are MNHEY and SVGAGI. In DNA, the CDR3 is TGTGCCAGCAGTCCACAGTTCTCTGGAAACACCATATATTTT. Amino acid sequence: CASSPQFSGNTIYF.

The chain employs TRBV7-2 and TRBJ2-7, with 7 bases aligning to TRBD2. The CDR3 totals 17 residues. V lost 1 base to trimming and J lost 7 bases; unmatched junction nucleotides: 16. CDR1 is SGHTA and CDR2 is FQGNSA in the germline V gene. Here the CDR3 reads CASSLEAGLVGVGEQYF. The CDR3 region has the DNA TGTGCCAGCAGCTTAGAAGCGGGGCTAGTCGGGGTCGGGGAGCAGTACTTC.

The J gene is TRBJ2-1, the V gene TRBV5-1, with 9 bases aligning to TRBD2. The CDR3 consists of 14 residues. Germline V gene data show CDR1 as SGHRS and CDR2 as YFSETQ. Germline trimming cut 4 bases from V and 7 bases from J; bases unmatched to any gene: 6. The CDR3, as DNA: TGCGCCAGCAGCCCAGGACTAGCGTGGAATGAGCAGTTCTTC. This encodes CASSPGLAWNEQFF.

The rearrangement links TRBV5-1 to TRBJ1-1; D call uncertain. V shed 0 bases and J shed 1 base, with 1 base lying between them. CDR1 and CDR2 (germline): SGHRS, YFSETQ. The CDR3 spans 12 residues. Written as DNA, the CDR3 is TGCGCCAGCAGCTTGGCGAACACTGAAGCTTTCTTT. As protein: CASSLANTEAFF.

The chain combines TRBV9 with TRBJ2-7, with a possible D match to TRBD2 (7 bases). V dropped 0 bases and J dropped 6 bases, with 19 bases sitting between them. The CDR3 loop spans 16 amino acids. CDR1 and CDR2 from the germline V gene are SGDLS and YYNGEE. The CDR3 sequence is CASSVGIGGAQGEQYF. CDR3 sequence (DNA): TGTGCCAGCAGCGTAGGAATAGGGGGGGCTCAGGGCGAGCAGTACTTC.

The V and J genes are TRBV7-2 and TRBJ1-2; TRBD1 matches at 7 bases. The CDR3 sequence is 15 residues long. Germline V gene sequence: CDR1 SGHTA, CDR2 FQGNSA. Trimming cost V 0 bases and J 7 bases; bases outside gene matches: 8. CDR3 DNA sequence: TGTGCCAGCAGCTTAGCAGGGACAGATTTTTTTGGCTACACCTTC. The encoded protein is CASSLAGTDFFGYTF.

The chain carries TRBV5-4 and TRBJ2-5; 8 bases match TRBD2. The germline V gene encodes CDR1 SGHNT and CDR2 YYREEE (reference sequence). Trimming removed 0 bases from V and 0 bases from J; junction bases left unmatched: 7. CDR3 size: 17 residues. The CDR3 nucleotides read TGTGCCAGCAGCTTGGACCCCACTAGCGGTTACCAAGAGACCCAGTACTTC. It encodes CASSLDPTSGYQETQYF.